Presented here are 14 T cell receptor beta chains from one specimen sequenced in a study of spatial heterogeneity in lung cancer (dated by TCRdb to the late 2010s). The time point label corresponds to: sample taken at primary tumor resection. Whole RNA extracted from tumor and nontumor lung tissue, or from cryopreserved PBMC samples, was used for TCR sequencing without cell sorting. The library relied on 5' RACE. The listed sequencing device is NextSeq 500. The public reads were reanalyzed by TCRdb: fastp trimming at Q25, MiXCR alignment, in-frame beta chains only. Rows matching on CDR3 protein sequence are summarized as one entry with the most common DNA and genes. For this sample there are 90,000 or so distinct CDR3 sequences; over 8.5% appear just once. The leading ten clones occupy 6.9% of the sample. The source material was PBMCs, sampled at surgery. These receptors all come from a male donor with early-stage non-small cell lung cancer.

The chain links TRBV7-9 to TRBJ1-2; weak D call: TRBD1 (6 bases). The length of the CDR3 is 15 residues. CDR1 is SEHNR, CDR2 FQNEAQ, per germline (reference sequence). The V end lost 5 bases, the J end lost 4 bases, and 17 bases lay between the germline ends. CDR3: CASSPFGRGGYGYTF. Here the CDR3 DNA reads TGTGCCAGCAGCCCCTTCGGCAGGGGAGGCTATGGCTACACCTTC.

The sample holds a few counts of this clonotype. The chain joins TRBV5-6 to TRBJ2-2; D possibly corresponds to TRBD1 (6 bases). Between the trimmed V and J ends, which lost 2 bases and 4 bases, there was a span of 12 bases. CDR3 length: 15 residues. Germline V gives CDR1 SGHDT, CDR2 YYEEEE. The CDR3 protein is CASSFWGPGTGELFF. In DNA form, the CDR3 reads TGTGCCAGCAGCTTTTGGGGGCCCGGCACCGGGGAGCTGTTTTTT.

This chain connects TRBV3-1 to TRBJ1-4; D may be TRBD1 (5 bases). The V end lost 2 bases, the J end lost 5 bases, and 15 bases lay between the germline ends. This CDR3 has 16 amino acids. Germline loops: CDR1 LGHDT, CDR2 YNNKEL (reference sequence). This chain's CDR3 is CASSQRDGGLNEKLFF. The CDR3 coding sequence is TGTGCCAGCAGCCAAAGGGACGGCGGTTTGAATGAAAAACTGTTTTTT.

In this sample, this clonotype turned up a few times. This chain uses TRBV10-3 with TRBJ2-1, with D maybe TRBD2 (6 bases). V lost 3 bases and J lost 0, with 9 bases in between. The CDR3 is 15 residues long. CDR1 is ENHRY, CDR2 SYGVKD, per germline. CDR3 region: CAISDSGGSYNEQFF. The CDR3 nucleotides read TGTGCCATCAGTGATAGCGGTGGCTCCTACAATGAGCAGTTCTTC.

In this sample, this clonotype turned up a few times. The chain combines TRBV4-3 with TRBJ2-2; TRBD2 matches at 8 bases. J was trimmed by 7 bases and V by 4 bases; bases with no gene match: 8. Germline V gene data show CDR1 as LGHNA and CDR2 as YSLEER. CDR3 size: 15 residues. The CDR3 spells CASSLERGRSGELFF. The CDR3 DNA follows: TGCGCCAGCAGCCTCGAGCGGGGGAGGAGCGGGGAGCTGTTTTTT.

V is TRBV24-1 and J is TRBJ2-5; D is unclear. Germline CDR1 KGHDR, CDR2 SFDVKD. The V gene lost 7 bases and the J gene lost 7 bases, with 15 bases spanning the gap. This CDR3 is 13 amino acids long. The CDR3: CATRRLHVGTQYF. DNA of the CDR3: TGTGCCACCAGAAGGCTACACGTCGGGACCCAGTACTTC.

This clonotype turned up a few times. DNA of the CDR3: TGTGCCAGCAGTGAATCGTCTAGCTCCTACAATGAGCAGTTCTTC. Its translation: CASSESSSSYNEQFF. J is TRBJ2-1 and V is TRBV6-1, with D uncertain. Germline V gene lookup returns CDR1 MNHNS and CDR2 SASEGT. The V and J ends lost 2 bases and 0 bases respectively, with 8 bases between them. The CDR3 sequence is 15 residues long.

The V gene is TRBV7-9, the J gene TRBJ1-1, with unresolved D. CDR3 size: 12 residues. Germline CDR1 reads SEHNR; CDR2 reads FQNEAQ (reference sequence). V was shortened by 5 bases and J by 7 bases, with 11 bases between the two germline ends. The CDR3 spells CASSPARVEAFF. As DNA, the CDR3 is TGTGCCAGCAGCCCGGCTCGGGTTGAAGCTTTCTTT.

This clonotype has a count of ten or more. V gene TRBV7-9 combines with J gene TRBJ2-7, with 11 bases lining up with TRBD1. Germline V gives CDR1 SEHNR, CDR2 FQNEAQ (reference sequence). The CDR3 sequence is 15 residues long. J was trimmed by 5 bases and V by 5 bases; bases with no gene match: 8. The CDR3 nucleotides are TGTGCCAGCAGCCGGGCGGGACAGGGGGTCGACGAGCAGTACTTC. Translation gives CASSRAGQGVDEQYF.

The table lists this clonotype with many counts. The chain uses TRBV7-2 and TRBJ1-5; TRBD1 might be the D (5 bases). The CDR3 runs to 14 residues. The germline V gene has CDR1 SGHTA and CDR2 FQGNSA. The V end was cut by 1 base, the J end by 5 bases, with 9 bases between. The CDR3, as DNA: TGTGCCAGCAGCTTAGGGTGGGGGGATCAGCCCCAGCATTTT. Residues: CASSLGWGDQPQHF. The full variable domain, completed using reference TRBV7-2 and TRBJ1-5, is GAGVSQSPSNKVTEKGKDVELRCDPISGHTALYWYRQSLGQGLEFLIYFQGNSAPDKSGLPSDRFSAERTGGSVSTLTIQRTQQEDSAVYLCASSLGWGDQPQHFGDGTRLSIL.

The chain carries TRBV5-5 and TRBJ2-7; D is undetermined. The CDR3 spans 13 residues. Germline loops: CDR1 SGHKS, CDR2 YYEKEE (reference sequence). V lost 4 bases, J lost 1 base, and 9 bases lay in between. The CDR3 nucleotides are TGTGCCAGCAGCCGCTCCGGATCCTACGAGCAGTACTTC. This encodes CASSRSGSYEQYF.

This clonotype was picked up a small number of times. The CDR3 here is CASSRTTTDTQYF. In nucleotides, the CDR3 is TGCGCCAGCAGCCGGACCACCACAGATACGCAGTATTTT. The chain links TRBV5-1 to TRBJ2-3; no reliable D call. Per the germline V gene, CDR1 is SGHRS and CDR2 is YFSETQ. The ends were cut back, 4 bases at V and 2 bases at J, with 8 bases in the middle. The CDR3 totals 13 residues.

This clonotype was detected a few times. CDR3 sequence (DNA): TGCGCCAGCAGTGACCCCGGAGGAGGAACCGGGGAGCTGTTTTTT. This encodes CASSDPGGGTGELFF. The genes are TRBV10-2 and TRBJ2-2; D possibly corresponds to TRBD2 (5 bases). Trimming left V 3 bases short and J 5 bases short, with 13 bases between. CDR3 size: 15 residues. In germline, CDR1 is WSHSY, CDR2 SAAADI.

This clonotype has a handful of counts. The CDR3 here is CASSLDQGAYEQYF. The CDR3 DNA sequence: TGCGCCAGCAGCTTGGATCAGGGGGCGTACGAGCAGTACTTC. The V call is TRBV5-1, the J call TRBJ2-7; TRBD1 matches at 8 bases. Germline trimming cut 0 bases from V and 4 bases from J; bases unmatched to any gene: 3. Germline V gene sequence: CDR1 SGHRS, CDR2 YFSETQ. The CDR3 sequence is 14 residues long.